One and the same sample provided the 12 T cell receptor beta chains below, sequenced in a study of CD8 T cells in ankylosing spondylitis. TCRdb called the 5' RACE reads again in MiXCR, with one record for every CDR3 protein. Among about 150,000 distinct CDR3 sequences listed, around 32% were seen once. Material for sequencing was synovial fluid, either unsorted or a sorted T cell fraction (not recorded which). These receptor sequences come from a male donor with ankylosing spondylitis.

This clonotype showed up just a few times. The rearrangement links TRBV10-3 to TRBJ2-7; D possibly matches TRBD1 or TRBD2 (6 bases each). The CDR3 is 14 residues long. Germline lookup yields CDR1 ENHRY and CDR2 SYGVKD. The V end lost 7 bases, the J end lost 5 bases, and 18 bases lay between the germline ends. The CDR3 region is CAINLGPGEDEQYF. In DNA, the CDR3 is TGTGCCATCAACCTGGGACCAGGGGAGGACGAGCAGTACTTC.

This clonotype has ten or more counts. The rearrangement uses TRBV12-3 or TRBV12-4 and TRBJ2-7; D not certain. The CDR3 has 12 residues. V shed 5 bases and J shed 7 bases, with 12 bases lying between them. The DNA of the CDR3 is TGTGCCAGCAGTCCCGATCTAGGTGAGCAGTACTTC. Amino acids: CASSPDLGEQYF.

This clonotype was observed at least ten times. The chain is built from TRBV7-2 and TRBJ1-6; D gene unclear. V lost 3 bases to trimming and J lost 7 bases, with 4 bases between them. The CDR3 totals 12 residues. In germline, CDR1 is SGHTA, CDR2 FQGNSA. Written as DNA, the CDR3 is TGTGCCAGCAGCTTCCAAAATTCACCCCTCCACTTT. It encodes CASSFQNSPLHF.

The rearrangement links TRBV5-1 to TRBJ1-2; maybe TRBD1 (6 bases). CDR1 is SGHRS, CDR2 YFSETQ, per germline. V lost 4 bases and J 3 bases, leaving 13 bases between the germline ends. CDR3 length equals 14 residues. The CDR3 here is CASSITGSDYGYTF. The DNA for the CDR3 is TGCGCCAGCAGCATAACAGGGAGCGACTATGGCTACACCTTC.

J is TRBJ1-5 and V is TRBV6-2 or TRBV6-3; D is uncertain. The V end was cut by 7 bases, the J end by 6 bases, with 13 bases between. Germline V gene lookup returns CDR1 MNHEY and CDR2 SVGEGT. The length of the CDR3 is 13 residues. CDR3 DNA: TGTGCCAGCAAGGTGGAGGGCTCTCAGCCCCAGCATTTT. It codes for CASKVEGSQPQHF.

This clonotype was recorded at least ten times. J is TRBJ1-3 and V is TRBV28, with TRBD1 as a possible D gene (6 bases). The V end lost 7 bases, the J end lost 0 bases, and 16 bases lay between the germline ends. CDR1 is MDHEN, CDR2 SYDVKM, per germline. The CDR3 length is 16 residues. This CDR3 is CASTSGAGPSGNTIYF. The CDR3 DNA follows: TGTGCCAGCACCTCAGGGGCGGGCCCCTCTGGAAACACCATATATTTT.

This clonotype was observed a handful of times. V and J are TRBV2 and TRBJ1-2, with TRBD1 as a possible D gene (5 bases). The germline V gene encodes CDR1 SNHLY and CDR2 FYNNEI. V was trimmed by 2 bases and J by 3 bases, leaving 16 bases between them. The CDR3 spans 16 residues. The CDR3 loop is CASSEIPTGRDYGYTF. The CDR3 DNA sequence: TGTGCCAGCAGTGAAATTCCTACAGGAAGGGACTATGGCTACACCTTC.

This clonotype has at least ten counts. The V call is TRBV27, the J call TRBJ2-1, with D perhaps TRBD1 (6 bases). V lost 3 bases and J lost 0, with 12 bases in between. Looked up from germline, CDR1 is MNHEY and CDR2 is SMNVEV (reference sequence). CDR3 length: 16 residues. The CDR3 DNA reads TGTGCCAGCAGTTTCCTCCGGGACACCTCCTACAATGAGCAGTTCTTC. Translated, it gives CASSFLRDTSYNEQFF.

This clonotype was observed at least ten times. The chain couples TRBV29-1 to TRBJ2-4, with 8 bases lining up with TRBD1. Germline trimming cut 3 bases from V and 0 bases from J; bases unmatched to any gene: 4. The CDR3 consists of 15 residues. CDR1 is SQVTM and CDR2 is ANQGSEA in the germline V gene. Here the CDR3 reads CSVDGTGQAKNIQYF. The CDR3 bases are TGCAGCGTTGATGGGACAGGACAAGCCAAAAACATTCAGTACTTC.

In this sample, this clonotype turned up a few times. V and J are TRBV7-8 and TRBJ1-5; D gene uncertain. Trimming stripped 0 bases from V and 6 bases from J, with 12 bases between. CDR1 is SGHVS, CDR2 FQNEAQ, per germline. The CDR3 contains 15 residues. The CDR3 nucleotides are TGTGCCAGCAGCTTAGCGTTAGGGTTGGCTCAGCCCCAGCATTTT. As protein: CASSLALGLAQPQHF.

This clonotype was seen only a few times. The J gene is TRBJ2-5, the V gene TRBV10-3; the match to TRBD2 covers 8 bases. In germline, CDR1 is ENHRY, CDR2 SYGVKD. The V and J ends lost 10 bases and 4 bases, in that order; junction bases with no gene match: 8. CDR3 length: 13 amino acids. The CDR3 reads CATSRGGGETQYF. As DNA, the CDR3 is TGTGCCACCAGCCGGGGGGGCGGAGAGACCCAGTACTTC.

This chain connects TRBV15 to TRBJ2-1; D ambiguous. This CDR3 contains 15 residues. Germline assignment: CDR1 LNHNV and CDR2 YYDKDF (reference sequence). V dropped 1 base and J dropped 12 bases, with 19 bases sitting between them. CDR3 sequence reads: CATSRGGTATMTQFF. DNA of the CDR3: TGTGCCACCAGCAGAGGTGGTACCGCTACAATGACGCAGTTCTTC.